These T cell receptor beta chains were read from a single sample in a study of cytomegalovirus exposure and HLA in healthy donors. Produced via immunoSEQ multiplex PCR; TCRdb's table is partial and in-frame only. Here the sample spans approximately 190,000 clones, around 84% being singletons. Sequencing was done on a sample of PBMCs. These receptors originate from a woman under 30 in good health and CMV-seronegative. CDR3s include the opening cysteine and the closing phenylalanine or tryptophan. A D gene is named only where the DNA matches it firmly. Size is omitted from some rows. Given values are once, few, many or a class for expanded clones.

j_call | v_call | clone_size | d_call | cdr3_aa | cdr3_nt
TRBJ1-2 | TRBV28 | . | . | CATRRENYGYTF | TGTGCCACCCGCCGTGAGAACTATGGCTACACCTTC
TRBJ1-2 | TRBV5-4 | once | . | CASSLRGSAYGYTF | TGTGCCAGCAGCTTGAGAGGTTCTGCCTATGGCTACACCTTC
TRBJ2-1 | TRBV19 | . | TRBD2 | CASKPRASGKGIGHEQFF | TGTGCCAGTAAGCCGAGGGCTAGCGGTAAGGGTATTGGCCATGAGCAGTTCTTC
TRBJ2-5 | TRBV5-6 | once | TRBD1 | CASSLGGDRVYGETQYF | TGTGCCAGCAGCTTGGGGGGCGACAGGGTATATGGAGAGACCCAGTACTTC
TRBJ2-1 | TRBV28 | . | TRBD1 | CASSLGQGLGNEQFF | TGTGCCAGCAGCCTCGGACAGGGTTTAGGCAATGAGCAGTTCTTC
TRBJ2-3 | TRBV7-8 | . | TRBD2 | CASSLALGLAGGYTDTQYF | TGTGCCAGCAGCTTAGCCTTGGGACTAGCGGGAGGTTACACAGATACGCAGTATTTT
TRBJ2-3 | TRBV21-1 | . | . | CASSKEGGLEGADTQYF | TGTGCCAGCAGCAAAGAAGGGGGCCTCGAGGGCGCAGATACGCAGTATTTT
TRBJ2-7 | TRBV6-5 | . | . | CASSYSLAQYYEQYF | TGTGCCAGCAGTTACTCGCTAGCGCAATACTACGAGCAGTACTTC
TRBJ2-5 | TRBV14 | . | TRBD2 | CASSQVLASGKETQYF | TGTGCCAGCAGCCAAGTATTAGCTAGCGGGAAAGAGACCCAGTACTTC
TRBJ1-5 | TRBV6-1 | . | . | CASSRVGFNQPQHF | TGTGCCAGCAGCAGGGTAGGATTCAATCAGCCCCAGCATTTT
TRBJ1-3 | TRBV27 | . | . | CASSPTATTGRSGNTIYF | TGTGCCAGCAGTCCCACGGCCACTACAGGGCGTTCGGGAAACACCATATATTTT
TRBJ1-2 | TRBV28 | . | . | CASSWEYYGYTF | TGTGCCAGCAGTTGGGAGTACTATGGCTACACCTTC
TRBJ2-1 | TRBV10-1 | . | TRBD2 | CASRTLAGVKEQFF | TGCGCCAGCAGAACCCTAGCGGGAGTTAAGGAGCAGTTCTTC
TRBJ2-3 | TRBV7-8 | . | . | CASSLVEFGDTQYF | TGTGCCAGCAGCTTAGTAGAGTTTGGTGATACGCAGTATTTT
TRBJ2-2 | TRBV5-1 | . | . | CASSLDGLPTGELFF | TGCGCCAGCAGCTTGGATGGACTACCCACCGGGGAGCTGTTTTTT
TRBJ2-3 | TRBV29-1 | . | TRBD2 | CSVEGGLAAPTDTQYF | TGCAGCGTTGAAGGCGGACTAGCGGCCCCAACAGATACGCAGTATTTT
TRBJ1-1 | TRBV19 | . | TRBD1 | CASSMVGQGWTEAFF | TGTGCCAGTAGTATGGTTGGACAGGGATGGACTGAAGCTTTCTTT
TRBJ1-4 | TRBV9 | . | . | CASRGWGGSGEKLFF | TGTGCCAGCAGGGGGTGGGGGGGGAGCGGCGAAAAACTGTTTTTT
TRBJ2-2 | TRBV7-9 | . | . | CASSSPGGLNTGELFF | TGTGCCAGCAGCAGCCCCGGGGGGCTGAACACCGGGGAGCTGTTTTTT
TRBJ2-5 | TRBV29-1 | . | . | CSVGWPGSETQYF | TGCAGCGTTGGATGGCCCGGGTCAGAGACCCAGTACTTC